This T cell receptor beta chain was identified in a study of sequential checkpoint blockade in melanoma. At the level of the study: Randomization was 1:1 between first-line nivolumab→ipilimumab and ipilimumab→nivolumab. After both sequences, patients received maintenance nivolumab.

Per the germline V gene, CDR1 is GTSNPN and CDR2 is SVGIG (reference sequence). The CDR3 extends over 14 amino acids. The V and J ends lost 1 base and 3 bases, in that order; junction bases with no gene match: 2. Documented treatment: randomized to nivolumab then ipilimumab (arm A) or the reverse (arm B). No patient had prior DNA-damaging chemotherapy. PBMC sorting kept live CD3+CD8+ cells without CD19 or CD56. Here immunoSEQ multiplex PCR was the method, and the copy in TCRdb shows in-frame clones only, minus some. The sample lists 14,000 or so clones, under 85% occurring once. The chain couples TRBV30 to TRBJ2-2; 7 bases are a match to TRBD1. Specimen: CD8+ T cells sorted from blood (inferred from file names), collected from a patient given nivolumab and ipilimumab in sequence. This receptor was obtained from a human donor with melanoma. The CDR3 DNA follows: TGTGCCTGGAGTGGGGACAGCCACACCGGGGAGCTGTTTTTT. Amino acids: CAWSGDSHTGELFF.